The next 14 T cell receptor beta chains were all read from a single sample in a study of T cell responses to AZD1222 COVID-19 vaccine. Sequencing used immunoSEQ multiplex PCR; TCRdb keeps in-frame clones, though not all of them. The top ten hold 6.3% of the sample, which has about 64,000 clones, about nine tenths seen once. The sample here was peripheral blood, taken 28 days after the second dose of the MenACWY control vaccine. Receptors originate from an adult who received the MenACWY meningococcal vaccine as a control.

The chain uses TRBV19 and TRBJ1-2; D is possibly TRBD1 (5 bases). The CDR3 is 14 residues long. The germline V gene encodes CDR1 LNHDA and CDR2 SQIVND (reference sequence). The V end was cut by 3 bases, the J end by 5 bases, with 13 bases between. The CDR3 nucleotides read TGTGCCAGTAGTATCGTGGGGGAGGGTTATGGCTACACCTTC. The encoded protein is CASSIVGEGYGYTF.

CDR3 DNA: TGTGCCTGGAGTGCCGACCTTTACAATGAGCAGTTCTTC. Translating gives CAWSADLYNEQFF. This sequence joins TRBV30 and TRBJ2-1; D is unclear. The CDR3 is 13 amino acids. Germline assignment: CDR1 GTSNPN and CDR2 SVGIG (reference sequence). V gave up 1 base and J gave up 4 bases, with 8 bases separating them.

This clone came up once. This chain links TRBV3-1 (or the pseudogene TRBV3-2) with TRBJ2-7; D not resolved. Germline V gene lookup returns CDR1 LGHDT and CDR2 YNNKEL (reference sequence). The CDR3 length is 17 residues. The V gene lost 2 bases and the J gene lost 2 bases, with 19 bases spanning the gap. The CDR3 DNA reads TGTGCCAGCAGCCAACATTTTGCGGAGACCTGGGCCTACGAGCAGTACTTC. Its translation: CASSQHFAETWAYEQYF.

The chain employs TRBV6-5 and TRBJ2-7, with 9 bases matching TRBD1. The CDR3 covers 13 residues. V was pared by 7 bases and J by 5 bases, with 6 bases of the junction left unmatched. Germline assignment: CDR1 MNHEY and CDR2 SVGAGI. DNA for the CDR3: TGTGCCAGCATCGGGACAGGGCCTAACGAGCAGTACTTC. Protein sequence: CASIGTGPNEQYF.

The V gene is TRBV9, the J gene TRBJ1-3; D is ambiguous. This CDR3 has 16 amino acids. The germline V gene has CDR1 SGDLS and CDR2 YYNGEE. Trimming removed 3 bases from V and 0 bases from J, with 13 bases in between. CDR3 bases: TGTGCCAGCAGCGCACCACAAGGACGCTCTGGAAACACCATATATTTT. Encoded protein: CASSAPQGRSGNTIYF.

The chain uses TRBV4-1 and TRBJ1-3, with D unresolved. CDR3 length: 16 amino acids. V lost 5 bases, J lost 0 bases, and 14 bases lay in between. From germline, CDR1 is MGHRA and CDR2 YSYEKL. The CDR3 sequence: CASSEFLDYSGNTIYF. CDR3 nucleotides: TGCGCCAGCAGCGAGTTCCTCGACTACTCTGGAAACACCATATATTTT.

The chain links TRBV18 to TRBJ2-3; 8 bases are shared with TRBD1. Germline lookup yields CDR1 KGHSH and CDR2 LQKENI. The CDR3 totals 17 residues. V shed 6 bases, J shed 4 bases, and the junction held 15 bases outside the gene matches. The CDR3: CASSQRPQGQGADTQYF. CDR3 coding DNA: TGTGCCAGCTCGCAACGCCCACAAGGACAGGGAGCAGATACGCAGTATTTT.

The J gene is TRBJ1-1, the V gene TRBV6-5; D gene ambiguous. The CDR3 runs 12 residues. Trimming pared 10 bases from V and 1 base from J, leaving 10 bases between. Germline V lookup: CDR1 MNHEY, CDR2 SVGAGI. In nucleotides, the CDR3 is TGTGCCACCGCGGCCGGGAACACTGAAGCTTTCTTT. Translated, it gives CATAAGNTEAFF.

The gene calls are TRBV4-2 and TRBJ1-2; a weak D match, TRBD1 (5 bases). CDR1 is LGHNA, CDR2 YNFKEQ, per germline. Between the trimmed V and J ends, which lost 4 bases and 2 bases, there was a span of 23 bases. The CDR3 totals 18 residues. CDR3 nucleotides: TGTGCCAGCAGCCTACCCGGGGGATCGGCGACCTACAACTATGGCTACACCTTC. Residues: CASSLPGGSATYNYGYTF.

This clone has only a few counts. The chain has TRBV27 and TRBJ2-7, with no clear D. Trimming cost V 5 bases and J 6 bases, with 20 bases left between them. This CDR3 region has 15 residues. Germline CDR1 is MNHEY and CDR2 is SMNVEV (reference sequence). CDR3 nucleotide sequence: TGTGCCAGCAGTATGTCGGTTGATATTCTGGGCGAGCAGTACTTC. It translates to CASSMSVDILGEQYF.

J is TRBJ2-1 and V is TRBV14; 15 bases align to TRBD2. The CDR3 contains 18 residues. V lost 4 bases, J lost 7 bases, and 11 bases stayed unmatched. Germline CDR1 is SGHDN and CDR2 is FVKESK. DNA for the CDR3: TGTGCCAGCAGCCCGTGGACTAGCGGGAGGGAGAATAGGAATGAGCAGTTCTTC. The encoded protein is CASSPWTSGRENRNEQFF.

V usage is TRBV15 and J usage is TRBJ2-2; unclear D gene. CDR3 length equals 14 residues. Trimming pared 4 bases from V and 9 bases from J, leaving 15 bases between. Germline-derived CDR1 and CDR2 are LNHNV and YYDKDF (reference sequence). CDR3 region: CATSTRTSNRELFF. The CDR3 bases are TGTGCCACCAGCACTAGGACGTCGAACCGGGAGCTGTTTTTT.

Notes on this clone: One junction end does not reproduce the germline sequence, and a read error may be involved. The J gene is TRBJ1-1, the V gene TRBV13; 7 nucleotides line up with TRBD1. The CDR3 extends over 14 amino acids. Germline V CDR1 and CDR2: PRHDT, FYEKMQ (reference sequence). CDR3 bases: TGTGCCAGCAGCCTAGGCCGGACAGGTGTTGAAGCTTTCTTT. Its translation: CASSLGRTGVEAFF.

V is TRBV19 and J is TRBJ2-7; D is unresolved. The CDR3 has 14 amino acids. V lost 7 bases, J lost 4 bases, and 17 bases lay in between. From germline, CDR1 is LNHDA and CDR2 SQIVND (reference sequence). CDR3 sequence: CASTPDYRRYEQYF. The CDR3 nucleotides are TGTGCCAGTACCCCCGATTACCGGCGTTACGAGCAGTACTTC.